Listed below are T cell receptor beta chains from one sample, sequenced in a study of cytomegalovirus exposure and HLA in healthy donors. Profiled with immunoSEQ multiplex PCR; TCRdb holds only in-frame clones, not every one. Of about 120,000 clones listed, about four fifths are singletons. The sequencing input was PBMCs. The receptor set was obtained from a female donor in good health and CMV-seropositive. The CDR3 runs from the conserved cysteine through the conserved F or W. A D gene is named only where the DNA matches it firmly.

v_call	d_call	j_call	cdr3_aa
TRBV5-4	TRBD1	TRBJ2-5	CASSLTGEETQYF
TRBV5-1	TRBD1	TRBJ2-1	CASSLGQGALVNEQFF
TRBV5-1	-	TRBJ2-2	CASSFRDKNTGELFF
TRBV30	-	TRBJ2-1	CACRGVPVTYNEQFF
TRBV27	-	TRBJ1-2	CASSFQGSGDYGYTF
TRBV7-3	-	TRBJ2-7	CASSLGLANEQYF
TRBV28	TRBD1	TRBJ1-5	CASSSGQAGQPQHF
TRBV19	-	TRBJ1-4	CASSSGQLGNEKLFF
TRBV7-8	-	TRBJ2-5	CASSGSNQETQYF
TRBV9	-	TRBJ1-1	CASSVGAGEWTEAFF
TRBV6-1	-	TRBJ2-7	CASSDRYEQYF
TRBV28	TRBD1	TRBJ1-4	CASSAIRQGLTKLFF
TRBV19	TRBD1	TRBJ1-5	CASSQDRGRVGNQPQHF
TRBV27	TRBD1	TRBJ1-6	CASSLGQGFSPLHF
TRBV5-1	TRBD1	TRBJ2-7	CASSSGQGWDEQYF
TRBV19	-	TRBJ1-6	CASSIFGPQAGNSPLHF
TRBV9	TRBD1	TRBJ1-6	CASGDRSDSPLHF
TRBV11-2	-	TRBJ1-1	CASSTLAGIRAEAFF
TRBV5-4	TRBD1	TRBJ1-1	CASSLTGGGNEAFF
TRBV7-9	-	TRBJ2-7	CASSISGTLSYEQYF
TRBV7-3	-	TRBJ1-2	CASSAGPGNGYTF
TRBV9	TRBD2	TRBJ2-1	CASSAWTSGGYNEQFF